The TCR beta chain under discussion was sequenced for a study of PD-1 blockade in classical Hodgkin lymphoma. Study results and caveats: Complete responders matched newly diagnosed patients in baseline diversity.

Germline values: CDR1 PRHDT, CDR2 FYEKMQ (reference sequence). Trimming shortened V by 7 bases and J by 5 bases, and 11 bases separated the two germline ends. The CDR3 contains 13 residues. Clones were read by immunoSEQ multiplex PCR, and TCRdb kept only the in-frame ones, dropping some. The sample includes 85,000 to 90,000 clones, approximately 90% seen only once; the top ten take roughly 3%. Concerning this clone itself: The antigen remains undetermined.

Time point noted: cycle 4 day 1 (C4D1), after 5 to 7 weeks of nivolumab. There was relapse after autologous stem cell transplantation in every patient, and there was variation in brentuximab vedotin exposure. The chain uses TRBV13 and TRBJ1-4; D is possibly TRBD1 (5 bases). Specimen: peripheral blood mononuclear cells (PBMCs), collected before the fourth cycle of nivolumab. This sequence originates from a human donor with classical Hodgkin lymphoma. CDR3 DNA sequence: TGTGCCAGCACCTCGGGGGGGAATGAAAAACTGTTTTTT. Residues: CASTSGGNEKLFF.